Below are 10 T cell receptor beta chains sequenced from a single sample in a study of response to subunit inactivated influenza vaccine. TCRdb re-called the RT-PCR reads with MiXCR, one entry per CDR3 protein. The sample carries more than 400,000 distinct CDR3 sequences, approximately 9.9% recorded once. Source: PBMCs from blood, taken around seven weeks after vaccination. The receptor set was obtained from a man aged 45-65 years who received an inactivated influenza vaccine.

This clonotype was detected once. The CDR3 coding sequence is TGTGCCACCAGTGACCCGACAGGGAGTACCGGGGAGCTGTTTTTT. This translates into CATSDPTGSTGELFF. The rearrangement links TRBV24-1 to TRBJ2-2; 7 bases fit TRBD1. This CDR3 is 15 amino acids long. Per germline, CDR1 KGHDR and CDR2 SFDVKD. After removal of 4 bases from V and 5 bases from J, the junction contained 6 bases not matched to a gene.

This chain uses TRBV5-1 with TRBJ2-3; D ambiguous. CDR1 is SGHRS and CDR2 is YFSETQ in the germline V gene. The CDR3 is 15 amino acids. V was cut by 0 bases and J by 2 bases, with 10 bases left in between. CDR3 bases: TGCGCCAGCAGCTTGGACCGTTCTATCACAGATACGCAGTATTTT. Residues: CASSLDRSITDTQYF.

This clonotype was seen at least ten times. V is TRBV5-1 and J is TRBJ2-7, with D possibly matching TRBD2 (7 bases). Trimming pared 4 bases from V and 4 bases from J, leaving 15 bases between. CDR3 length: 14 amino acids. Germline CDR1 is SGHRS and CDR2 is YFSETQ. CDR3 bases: TGCGCCAGCAGCCCGGGGGGACACAATTACGAGCAGTACTTC. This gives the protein CASSPGGHNYEQYF.

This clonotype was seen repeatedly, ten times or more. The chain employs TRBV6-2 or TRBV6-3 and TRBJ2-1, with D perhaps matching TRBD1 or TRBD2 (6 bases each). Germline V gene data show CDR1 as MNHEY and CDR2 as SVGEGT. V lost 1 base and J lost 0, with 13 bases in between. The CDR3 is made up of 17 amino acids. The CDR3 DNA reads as TGTGCCAGCAGTTACTTAACGGGGGCCAGCTCCTACAATGAGCAGTTCTTC. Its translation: CASSYLTGASSYNEQFF.

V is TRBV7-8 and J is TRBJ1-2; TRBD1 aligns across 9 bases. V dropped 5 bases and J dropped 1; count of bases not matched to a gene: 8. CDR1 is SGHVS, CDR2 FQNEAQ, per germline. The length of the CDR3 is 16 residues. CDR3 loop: CASSPGTGTINYGYTF. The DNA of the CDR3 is TGTGCCAGCAGCCCCGGGACAGGGACAATTAACTATGGCTACACCTTC.

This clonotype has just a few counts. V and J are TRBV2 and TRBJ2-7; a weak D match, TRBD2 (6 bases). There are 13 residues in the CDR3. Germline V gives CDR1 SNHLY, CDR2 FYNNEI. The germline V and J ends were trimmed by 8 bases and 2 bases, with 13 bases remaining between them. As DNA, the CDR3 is TGTGCCAGCGCCCCGCCGGGGGCCTACGAGCAGTACTTC. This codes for CASAPPGAYEQYF.

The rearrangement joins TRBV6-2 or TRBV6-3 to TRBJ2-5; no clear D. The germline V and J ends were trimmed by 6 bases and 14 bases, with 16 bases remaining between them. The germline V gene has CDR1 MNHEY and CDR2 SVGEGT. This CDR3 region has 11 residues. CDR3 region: CASSEELTNYF. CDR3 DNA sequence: TGTGCCAGCAGCGAGGAACTCACAAACTACTTC.

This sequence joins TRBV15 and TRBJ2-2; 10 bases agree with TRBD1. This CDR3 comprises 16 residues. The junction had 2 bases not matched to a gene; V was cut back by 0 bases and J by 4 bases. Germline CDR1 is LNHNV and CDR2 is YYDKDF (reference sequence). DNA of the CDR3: TGTGCCACCAGCAGAGAGGACAGGGGGGTCACCGGGGAGCTGTTTTTT. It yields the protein CATSREDRGVTGELFF.

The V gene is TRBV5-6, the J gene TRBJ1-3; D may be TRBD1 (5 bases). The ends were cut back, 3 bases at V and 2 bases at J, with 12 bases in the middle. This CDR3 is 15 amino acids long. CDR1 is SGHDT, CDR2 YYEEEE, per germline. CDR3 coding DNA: TGTGCCAGCAGCTGGGGGACTCTCCCTGGAAACACCATATATTTT. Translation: CASSWGTLPGNTIYF. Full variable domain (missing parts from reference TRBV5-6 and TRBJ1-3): DAGVTQSPTHLIKTRGQQVTLRCSPKSGHDTVSWYQQALGQGPQFIFQYYEEEERQRGNFPDRFSGHQFPNYSSELNVNALLLGDSALYLCASSWGTLPGNTIYFGEGSWLTVV.

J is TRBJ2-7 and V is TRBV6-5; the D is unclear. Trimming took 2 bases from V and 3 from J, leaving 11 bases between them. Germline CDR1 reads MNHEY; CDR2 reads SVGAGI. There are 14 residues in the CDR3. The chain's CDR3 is CASSYRPDDYEQYF. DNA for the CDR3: TGTGCCAGCAGTTACCGTCCAGACGACTACGAGCAGTACTTC.